Given below is one T cell receptor beta chain in context. Seattle patient enrollment occurred during active infection, with longitudinal follow-up thereafter. These data belong to a study of blood T cell repertoires in COVID-19. The wider study: COVID-19 samples, acute and convalescent, were from the United States, Italy and Spain. T cells, B-cell-depleted T cells, or PBMCs supplied cDNA or gDNA.

The protocol was immunoSEQ multiplex PCR, while the TCRdb copy is restricted to in-frame clones and leaves out a portion. Among approximately 300,000 clones listed, 90% were seen once. The CDR3 consists of 16 residues. Germline assignment: CDR1 SGHTA and CDR2 FQGTGA. The germline V and J ends were trimmed by 4 bases and 1 base, with 13 bases remaining between them. The chain employs TRBV7-3 and TRBJ2-2; D is perhaps TRBD2 (5 bases). The TCR was taken from a woman between 40 and 55 years old with COVID-19, enrolled during active disease. The sample taken for sequencing was peripheral blood. CDR3 DNA sequence: TGTGCCAGCAGCTCACAAGCGGTCAGGAACACCGGGGAGCTGTTTTTT. It yields the protein CASSSQAVRNTGELFF.